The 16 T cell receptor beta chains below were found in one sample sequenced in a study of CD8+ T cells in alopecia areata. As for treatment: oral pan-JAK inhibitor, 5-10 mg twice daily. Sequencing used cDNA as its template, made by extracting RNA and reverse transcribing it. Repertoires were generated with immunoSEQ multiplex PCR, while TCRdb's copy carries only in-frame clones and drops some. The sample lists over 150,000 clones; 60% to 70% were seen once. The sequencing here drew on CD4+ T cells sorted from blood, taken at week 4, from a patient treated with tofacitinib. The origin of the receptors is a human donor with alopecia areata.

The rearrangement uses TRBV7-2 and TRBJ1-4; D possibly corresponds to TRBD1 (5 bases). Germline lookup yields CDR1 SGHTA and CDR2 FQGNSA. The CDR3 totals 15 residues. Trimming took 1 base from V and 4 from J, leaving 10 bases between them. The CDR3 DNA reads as TGTGCCAGCAGCTTAGAGGGACGGGTTAATGAAAAACTGTTTTTT. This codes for CASSLEGRVNEKLFF.

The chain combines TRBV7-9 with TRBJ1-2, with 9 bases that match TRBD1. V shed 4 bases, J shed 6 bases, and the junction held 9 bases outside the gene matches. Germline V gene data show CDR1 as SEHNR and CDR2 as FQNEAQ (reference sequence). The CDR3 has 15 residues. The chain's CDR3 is CASSSSLTGGHGYTF. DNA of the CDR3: TGTGCCAGCAGCTCCTCCTTAACAGGGGGCCATGGCTACACCTTC.

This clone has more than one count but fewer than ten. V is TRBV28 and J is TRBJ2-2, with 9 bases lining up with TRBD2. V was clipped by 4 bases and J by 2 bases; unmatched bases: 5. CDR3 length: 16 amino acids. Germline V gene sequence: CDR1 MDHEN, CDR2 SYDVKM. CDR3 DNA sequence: TGTGCCAGCAGTTATCCGGGACTAGCCAACACCGGGGAGCTGTTTTTT. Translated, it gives CASSYPGLANTGELFF. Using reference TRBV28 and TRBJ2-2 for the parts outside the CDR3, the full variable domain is DVKVTQSSRYLVKRTGEKVFLECVQDMDHENMFWYRQDPGLGLRLIYFSYDVKMKEKGDIPEGYSVSREKKERFSLILESASTNQTSMYLCASSYPGLANTGELFFGEGSRLTVL.

The CDR3 bases are TGTGCCAGCGCCCCAAAGGTATCAGGTGGCTACACCTTC. Amino acids: CASAPKVSGGYTF. V is TRBV11-2 and J is TRBJ1-2, with D hard to call. Trimming removed 8 bases at V and 7 bases at J, with 17 bases between. The germline CDR1 and CDR2 sequences are SGHAT and FQNNGV. The CDR3 extends over 13 amino acids.

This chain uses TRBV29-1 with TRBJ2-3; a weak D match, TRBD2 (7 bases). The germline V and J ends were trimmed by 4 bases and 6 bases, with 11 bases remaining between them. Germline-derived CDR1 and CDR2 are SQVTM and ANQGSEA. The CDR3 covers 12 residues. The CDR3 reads CSVVGGGDTQYF. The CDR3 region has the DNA TGCAGCGTTGTAGGGGGAGGGGATACGCAGTATTTT.

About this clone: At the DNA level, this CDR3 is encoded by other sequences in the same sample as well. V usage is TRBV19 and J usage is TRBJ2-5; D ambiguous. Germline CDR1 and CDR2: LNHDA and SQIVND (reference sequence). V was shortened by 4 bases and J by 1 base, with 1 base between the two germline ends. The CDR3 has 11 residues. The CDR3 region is CASSTQETQYF. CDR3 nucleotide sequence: TGTGCCAGTAGTACCCAAGAGACCCAGTACTTC. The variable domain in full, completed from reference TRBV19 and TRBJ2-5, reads DGGITQSPKYLFRKEGQNVTLSCEQNLNHDAMYWYRQDPGQGLRLIYYSQIVNDFQKGDIAEGYSVSREKKESFPLTVTSAQKNPTAFYLCASSTQETQYFGPGTRLLVL.

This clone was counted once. For the CDR3, the DNA is TGTGCCAGCAGTTGGGGTGGACGAAATTCACCCCTCCACTTT. Its translation: CASSWGGRNSPLHF. V usage is TRBV27 and J usage is TRBJ1-6; unclear D gene. Per germline, CDR1 MNHEY and CDR2 SMNVEV (reference sequence). V was clipped by 4 bases and J by 7 bases, with 11 bases between them. This CDR3 region has 14 residues.

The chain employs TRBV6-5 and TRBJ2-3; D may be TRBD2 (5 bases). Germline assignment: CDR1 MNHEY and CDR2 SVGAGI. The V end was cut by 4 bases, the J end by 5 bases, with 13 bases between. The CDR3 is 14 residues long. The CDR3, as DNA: TGTGCCAGCAGTTTACGTGGACTTAGAGATACGCAGTATTTT. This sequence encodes CASSLRGLRDTQYF.

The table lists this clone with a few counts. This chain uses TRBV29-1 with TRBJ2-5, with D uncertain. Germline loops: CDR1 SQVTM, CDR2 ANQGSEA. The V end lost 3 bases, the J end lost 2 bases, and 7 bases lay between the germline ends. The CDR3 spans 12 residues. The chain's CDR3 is CSVDLGQETQYF. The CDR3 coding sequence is TGCAGCGTTGATTTAGGGCAAGAGACCCAGTACTTC.

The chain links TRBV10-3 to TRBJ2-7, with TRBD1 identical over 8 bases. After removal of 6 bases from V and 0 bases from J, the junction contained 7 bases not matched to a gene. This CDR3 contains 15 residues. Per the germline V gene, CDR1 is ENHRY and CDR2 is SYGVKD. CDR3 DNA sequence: TGTGCCATCAGCTCGGACAGGGACCACTCCTACGAGCAGTACTTC. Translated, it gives CAISSDRDHSYEQYF.

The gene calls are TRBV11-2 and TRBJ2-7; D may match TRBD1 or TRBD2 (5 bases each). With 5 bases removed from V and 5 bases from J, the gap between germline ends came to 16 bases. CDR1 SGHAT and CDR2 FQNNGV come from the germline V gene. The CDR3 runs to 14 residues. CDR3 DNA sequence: TGTGCCAGCAGCATATCAACCGTGGGGGACGAGCAGTACTTC. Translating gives CASSISTVGDEQYF.

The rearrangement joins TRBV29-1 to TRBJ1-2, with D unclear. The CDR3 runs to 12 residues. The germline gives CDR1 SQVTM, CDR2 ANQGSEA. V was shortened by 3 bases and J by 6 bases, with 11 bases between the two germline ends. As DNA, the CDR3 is TGCAGCGTTGATAAAGAAGGGAATGGCTACACCTTC. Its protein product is CSVDKEGNGYTF.

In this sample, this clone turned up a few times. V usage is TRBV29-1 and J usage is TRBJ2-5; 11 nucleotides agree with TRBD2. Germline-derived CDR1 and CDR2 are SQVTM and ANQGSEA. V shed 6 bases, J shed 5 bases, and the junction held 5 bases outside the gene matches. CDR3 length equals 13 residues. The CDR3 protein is CSVGLAEGETQYF. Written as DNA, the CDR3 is TGCAGCGTGGGACTAGCGGAGGGGGAGACCCAGTACTTC.

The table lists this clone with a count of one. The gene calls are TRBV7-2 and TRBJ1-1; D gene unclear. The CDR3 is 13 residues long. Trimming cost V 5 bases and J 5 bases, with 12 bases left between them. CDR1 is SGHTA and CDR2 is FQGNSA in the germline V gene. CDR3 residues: CASSRVSGTEAFF. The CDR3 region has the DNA TGTGCCAGCAGCCGGGTTTCGGGGACTGAAGCTTTCTTT.

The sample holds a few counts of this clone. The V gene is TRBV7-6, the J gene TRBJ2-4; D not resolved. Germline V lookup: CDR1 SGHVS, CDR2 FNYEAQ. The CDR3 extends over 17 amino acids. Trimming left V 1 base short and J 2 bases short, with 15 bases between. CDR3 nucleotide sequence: TGTGCCAGCAGCTTAGTCCCCCCCTTCCTAACCAAAAACATTCAGTACTTC. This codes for CASSLVPPFLTKNIQYF.

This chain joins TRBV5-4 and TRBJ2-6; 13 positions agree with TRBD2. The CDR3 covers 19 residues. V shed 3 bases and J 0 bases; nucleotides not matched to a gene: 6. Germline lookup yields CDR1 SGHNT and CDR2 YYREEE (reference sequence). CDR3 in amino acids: CASSSPGTSGVSGANVLTF. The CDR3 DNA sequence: TGTGCCAGCAGCTCCCCGGGGACTAGCGGGGTCTCTGGGGCCAACGTCCTGACTTTC. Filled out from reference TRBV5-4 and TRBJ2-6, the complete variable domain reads ETGVTQSPTHLIKTRGQQVTLRCSSQSGHNTVSWYQQALGQGPQFIFQYYREEENGRGNFPPRFSGLQFPNYSSELNVNALELDDSALYLCASSSPGTSGVSGANVLTFGAGSRLTVL.